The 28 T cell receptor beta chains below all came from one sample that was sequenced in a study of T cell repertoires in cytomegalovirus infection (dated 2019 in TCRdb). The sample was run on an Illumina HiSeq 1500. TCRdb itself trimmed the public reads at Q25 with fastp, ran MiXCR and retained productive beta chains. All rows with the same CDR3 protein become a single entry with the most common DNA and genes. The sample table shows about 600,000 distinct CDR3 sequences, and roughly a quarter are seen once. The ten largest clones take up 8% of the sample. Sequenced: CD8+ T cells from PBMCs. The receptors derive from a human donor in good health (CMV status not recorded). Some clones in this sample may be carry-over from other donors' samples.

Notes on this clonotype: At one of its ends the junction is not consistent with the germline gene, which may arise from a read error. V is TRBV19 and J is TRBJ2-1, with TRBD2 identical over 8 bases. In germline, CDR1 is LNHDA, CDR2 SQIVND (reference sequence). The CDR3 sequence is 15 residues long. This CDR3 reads CASSMSGGAYNEQLF. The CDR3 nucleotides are TGTGCCAGTAGTATGAGCGGGGGAGCCTACAATGAGCAGTTGTTC.

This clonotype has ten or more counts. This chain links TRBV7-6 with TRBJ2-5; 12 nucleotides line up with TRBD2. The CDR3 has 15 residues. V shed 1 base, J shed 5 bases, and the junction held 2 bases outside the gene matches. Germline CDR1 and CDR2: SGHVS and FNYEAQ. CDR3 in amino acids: CASSLGTSGTETQYF. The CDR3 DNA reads TGTGCCAGCAGCTTAGGGACTAGCGGGACGGAGACCCAGTACTTC.

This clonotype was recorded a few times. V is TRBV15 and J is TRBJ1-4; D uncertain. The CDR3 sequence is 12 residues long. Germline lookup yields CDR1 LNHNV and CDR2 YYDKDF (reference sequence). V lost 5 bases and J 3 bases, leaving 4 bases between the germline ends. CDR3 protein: CATSDPNEKLFF. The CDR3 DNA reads TGTGCCACCAGCGACCCTAATGAAAAACTGTTTTTT.

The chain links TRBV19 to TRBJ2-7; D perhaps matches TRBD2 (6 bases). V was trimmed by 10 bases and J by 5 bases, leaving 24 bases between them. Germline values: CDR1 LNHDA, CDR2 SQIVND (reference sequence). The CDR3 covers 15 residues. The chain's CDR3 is CATGDGNPGGDEQYF. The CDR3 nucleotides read TGTGCCACCGGAGACGGGAACCCAGGAGGGGACGAGCAGTACTTC.

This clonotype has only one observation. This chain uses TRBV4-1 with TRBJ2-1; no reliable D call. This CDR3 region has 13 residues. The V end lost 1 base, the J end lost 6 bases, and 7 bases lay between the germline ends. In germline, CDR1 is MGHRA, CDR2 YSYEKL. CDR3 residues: CASSQGTTNEQFF. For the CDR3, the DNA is TGCGCCAGCAGCCAAGGGACGACCAATGAGCAGTTCTTC.

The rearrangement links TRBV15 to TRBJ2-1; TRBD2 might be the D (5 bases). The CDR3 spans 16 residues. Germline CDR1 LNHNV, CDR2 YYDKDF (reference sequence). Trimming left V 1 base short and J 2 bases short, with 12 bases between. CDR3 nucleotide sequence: TGTGCCACCAGCAGAGCCCCCGGGGAGACCTACAATGAGCAGTTCTTC. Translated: CATSRAPGETYNEQFF.

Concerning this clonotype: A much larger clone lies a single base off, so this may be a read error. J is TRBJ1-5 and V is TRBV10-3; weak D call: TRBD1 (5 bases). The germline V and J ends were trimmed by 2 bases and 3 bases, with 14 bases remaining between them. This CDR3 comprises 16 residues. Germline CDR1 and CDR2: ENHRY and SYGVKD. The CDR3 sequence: CAISEVRAPNNQPQHF. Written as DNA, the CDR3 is TGTGCCATCAGTGAGGTCAGGGCTCCAAACAATCAGCCCCAGCATTTT.

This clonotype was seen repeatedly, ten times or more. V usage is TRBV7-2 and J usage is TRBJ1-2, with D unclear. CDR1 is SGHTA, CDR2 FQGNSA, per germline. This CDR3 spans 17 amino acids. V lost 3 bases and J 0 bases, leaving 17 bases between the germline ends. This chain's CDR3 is CASSFYMLATPNYGYTF. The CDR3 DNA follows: TGTGCCAGCAGCTTCTACATGCTCGCTACTCCTAACTATGGCTACACCTTC.

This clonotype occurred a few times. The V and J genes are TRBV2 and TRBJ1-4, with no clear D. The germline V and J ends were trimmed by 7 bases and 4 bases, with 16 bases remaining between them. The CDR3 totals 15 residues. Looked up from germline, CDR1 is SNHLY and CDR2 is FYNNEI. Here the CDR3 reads CASTSVGGSNEKLFF. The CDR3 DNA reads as TGTGCCAGCACTTCTGTAGGCGGCAGTAATGAAAAACTGTTTTTT.

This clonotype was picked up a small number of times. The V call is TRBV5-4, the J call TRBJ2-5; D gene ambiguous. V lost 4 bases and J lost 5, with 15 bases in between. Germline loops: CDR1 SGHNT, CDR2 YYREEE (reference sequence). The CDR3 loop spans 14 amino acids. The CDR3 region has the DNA TGTGCCAGCAGCGTGGGTCAGGTAGGGGAGACCCAGTACTTC. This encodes CASSVGQVGETQYF.

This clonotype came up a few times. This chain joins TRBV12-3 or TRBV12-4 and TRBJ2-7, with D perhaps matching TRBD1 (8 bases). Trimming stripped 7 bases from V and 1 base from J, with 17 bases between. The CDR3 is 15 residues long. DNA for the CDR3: TGTGCCAGCACCCGGGGAGGGACAGGTTCCTACGAGCAGTACTTC. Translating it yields CASTRGGTGSYEQYF.

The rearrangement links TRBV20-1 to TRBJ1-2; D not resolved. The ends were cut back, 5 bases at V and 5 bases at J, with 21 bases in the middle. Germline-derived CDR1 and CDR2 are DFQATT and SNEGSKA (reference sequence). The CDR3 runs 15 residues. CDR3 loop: CSAWIPGLEGYGYTF. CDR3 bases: TGCAGTGCTTGGATCCCGGGCCTGGAGGGTTATGGCTACACCTTC.

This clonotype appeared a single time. The CDR3 loop is CASSPDRNSPLHF. CDR3 DNA sequence: TGTGCCAGCAGTCCGGACAGAAATTCACCCCTCCACTTT. The chain employs TRBV25-1 and TRBJ1-6; maybe TRBD1 (6 bases). The CDR3 sequence is 13 residues long. V was cut by 5 bases and J by 7 bases, with 9 bases left in between. Germline CDR1 MGHDK, CDR2 SYGVNS.

The CDR3, as DNA: TGTGCCAGCTCACCGGACAGCGAGTACGAGCAGTACGTC. Translating gives CASSPDSEYEQYV. The rearrangement uses TRBV18 and TRBJ2-7; tentatively, D is TRBD1 (6 bases). Trimming removed 3 bases from V and 4 bases from J, with 10 bases in between. This CDR3 has 13 residues. CDR1 and CDR2 from the germline V gene are KGHSH and LQKENI.

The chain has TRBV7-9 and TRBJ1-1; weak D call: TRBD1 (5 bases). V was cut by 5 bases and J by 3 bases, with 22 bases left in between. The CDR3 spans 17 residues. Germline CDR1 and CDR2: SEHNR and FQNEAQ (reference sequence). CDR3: CASSAVNQGRFDTEAFF. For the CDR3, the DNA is TGTGCCAGCAGCGCCGTGAACCAGGGCAGGTTCGACACTGAAGCTTTCTTT.

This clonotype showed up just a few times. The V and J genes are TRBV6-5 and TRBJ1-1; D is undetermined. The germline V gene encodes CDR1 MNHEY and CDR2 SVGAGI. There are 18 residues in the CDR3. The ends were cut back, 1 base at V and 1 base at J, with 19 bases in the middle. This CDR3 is CASSYWDWGGSPNTEAFF. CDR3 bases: TGTGCCAGCAGTTACTGGGATTGGGGAGGTTCACCGAACACTGAAGCTTTCTTT.

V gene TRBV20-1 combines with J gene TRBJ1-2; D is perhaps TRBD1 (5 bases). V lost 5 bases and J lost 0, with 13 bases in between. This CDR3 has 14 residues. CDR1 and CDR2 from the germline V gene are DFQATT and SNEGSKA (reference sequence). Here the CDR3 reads CSAPPRAPNYGYTF. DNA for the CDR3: TGCAGTGCTCCTCCCAGGGCCCCTAACTATGGCTACACCTTC.

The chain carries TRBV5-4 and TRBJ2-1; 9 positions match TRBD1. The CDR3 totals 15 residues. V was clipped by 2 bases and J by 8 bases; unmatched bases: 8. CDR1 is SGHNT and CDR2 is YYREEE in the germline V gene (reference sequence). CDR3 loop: CASSFRDRARDEQFF. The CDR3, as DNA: TGTGCCAGCAGCTTCCGGGACAGGGCCAGGGATGAGCAGTTCTTC. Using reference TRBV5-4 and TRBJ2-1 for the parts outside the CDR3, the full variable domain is ETGVTQSPTHLIKTRGQQVTLRCSSQSGHNTVSWYQQALGQGPQFIFQYYREEENGRGNFPPRFSGLQFPNYSSELNVNALELDDSALYLCASSFRDRARDEQFFGPGTRLTVL.

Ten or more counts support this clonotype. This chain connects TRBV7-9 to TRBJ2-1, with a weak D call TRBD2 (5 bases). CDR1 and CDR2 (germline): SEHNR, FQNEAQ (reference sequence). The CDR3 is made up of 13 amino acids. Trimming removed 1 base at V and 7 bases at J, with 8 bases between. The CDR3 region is CASSLDPGNEQFF. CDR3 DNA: TGTGCCAGCAGCTTAGATCCGGGGAATGAGCAGTTCTTC.

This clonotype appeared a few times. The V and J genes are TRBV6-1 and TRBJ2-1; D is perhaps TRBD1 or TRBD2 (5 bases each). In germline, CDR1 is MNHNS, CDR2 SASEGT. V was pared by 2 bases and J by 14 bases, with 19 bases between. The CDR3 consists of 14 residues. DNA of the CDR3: TGTGCCAGCAGTGAACAGGGTCTTCGACGGGAAAAGTTCTTC. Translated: CASSEQGLRREKFF.

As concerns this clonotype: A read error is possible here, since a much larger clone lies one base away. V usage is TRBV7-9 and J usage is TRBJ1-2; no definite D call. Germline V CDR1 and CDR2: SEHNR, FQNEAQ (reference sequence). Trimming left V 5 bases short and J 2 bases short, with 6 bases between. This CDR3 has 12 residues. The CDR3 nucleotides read TGTGCCAGCAGCCCCTGGAACTATGGCTACACCTTC. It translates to CASSPWNYGYTF.

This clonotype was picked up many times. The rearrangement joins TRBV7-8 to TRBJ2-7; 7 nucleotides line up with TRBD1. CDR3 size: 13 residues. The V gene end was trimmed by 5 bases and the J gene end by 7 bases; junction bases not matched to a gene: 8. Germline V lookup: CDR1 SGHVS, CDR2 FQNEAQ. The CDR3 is CASSLQDREEQYV. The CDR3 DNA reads TGTGCCAGCAGCCTTCAAGACAGGGAAGAGCAGTACGTC.

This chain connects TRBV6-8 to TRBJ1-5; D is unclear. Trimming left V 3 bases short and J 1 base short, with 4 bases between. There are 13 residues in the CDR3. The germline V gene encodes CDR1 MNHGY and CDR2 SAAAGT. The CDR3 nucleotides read TGTGCCAGCAGTTATGAGAGCAATCAGCCCCAGCATTTT. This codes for CASSYESNQPQHF.

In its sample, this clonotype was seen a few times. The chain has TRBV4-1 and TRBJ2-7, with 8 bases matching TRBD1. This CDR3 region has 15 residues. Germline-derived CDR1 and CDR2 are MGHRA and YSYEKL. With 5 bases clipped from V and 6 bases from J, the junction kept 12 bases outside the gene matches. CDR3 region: CASSSKPGQGGEQYF. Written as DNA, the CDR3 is TGCGCCAGCAGCAGCAAACCAGGACAGGGCGGCGAGCAGTACTTC.

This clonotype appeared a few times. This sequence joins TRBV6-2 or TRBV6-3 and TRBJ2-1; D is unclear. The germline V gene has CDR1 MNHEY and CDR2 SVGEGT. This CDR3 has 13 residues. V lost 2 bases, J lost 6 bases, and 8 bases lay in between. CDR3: CASSYGSLNEQFF. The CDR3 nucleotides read TGTGCCAGCAGTTACGGATCGCTCAATGAGCAGTTCTTC.

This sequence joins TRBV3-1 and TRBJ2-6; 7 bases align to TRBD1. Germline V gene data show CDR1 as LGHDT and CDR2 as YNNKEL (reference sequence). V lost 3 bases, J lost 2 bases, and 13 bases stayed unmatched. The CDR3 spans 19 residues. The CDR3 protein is CASSQAGGTLVPGANVLTF. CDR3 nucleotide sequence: TGTGCCAGCAGCCAGGCAGGGGGTACGCTAGTTCCTGGGGCCAACGTCCTGACTTTC.

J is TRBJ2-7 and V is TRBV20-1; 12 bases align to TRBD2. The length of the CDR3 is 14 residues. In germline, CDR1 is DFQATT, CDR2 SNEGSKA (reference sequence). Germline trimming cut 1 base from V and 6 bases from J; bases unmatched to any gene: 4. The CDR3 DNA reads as TGCAGTGCTAGAGCCCTAGCGGGGGGGCCCGAGCAGTACTTC. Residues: CSARALAGGPEQYF.

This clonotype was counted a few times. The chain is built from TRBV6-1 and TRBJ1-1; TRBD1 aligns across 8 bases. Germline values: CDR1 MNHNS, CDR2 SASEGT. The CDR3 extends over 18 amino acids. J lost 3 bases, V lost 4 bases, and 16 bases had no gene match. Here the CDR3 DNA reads TGTGCCAGCAGTGCGCCCCCGTGGGGACAGGATTTTGACACTGAAGCTTTCTTT. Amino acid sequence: CASSAPPWGQDFDTEAFF.